These T cell receptor beta chains were read from a single sample in a study of blood T cells in healthy people across ages. TCRdb used MiXCR to reprocess the 5' RACE reads, holding one entry per CDR3 protein. Of about 1,600,000 distinct CDR3 sequences listed, roughly 40% are singletons. Material: blood. The source of these receptors is a young woman in good health. CDR3s include the opening cysteine and the closing phenylalanine or tryptophan. Each record gives: V gene, J gene, CDR3 length, D gene, clone size, CDR3 DNA, CDR3 protein. D genes are given only for firm matches. Expanded clones get a size class; other rows say once, few or many, or leave the size out.

>TRBV15|TRBJ2-7|12|NA|NA
TGTGCCACCAGCGGCGGAGGCTACGAGCAGTACTTC
CATSGGGYEQYF
>TRBV2|TRBJ2-1|15|NA|few
TGTGCCAGCAGTCGACGACTAGAGGGGGGCAATGAGCAGTTCTTC
CASSRRLEGGNEQFF
>TRBV10-3|TRBJ2-7|14|TRBD2|few
TGTGCCATCAGTAGACTAGCGGACCCCTACGAGCAGTACTTC
CAISRLADPYEQYF
>TRBV7-6|TRBJ1-5|15|TRBD1|NA
TGTGCCAGCAGCTTAGGGGCAGGGGGCGGTCAGCCCCAGCATTTT
CASSLGAGGGQPQHF
>TRBV11-2|TRBJ2-3|15|NA|NA
TGTGCCAGCAGCCGAAGACGGCAATACACAGATACGCAGTATTTT
CASSRRRQYTDTQYF
>TRBV20-1|TRBJ1-2|12|NA|few
TGCAGTGCGTCACAGGGAGGGGGTGGCTACACCTTC
CSASQGGGGYTF
>TRBV29-1|TRBJ2-5|13|NA|NA
TGCAGCGTCCTGGTGACGGCCCAAGAGACCCAGTACTTC
CSVLVTAQETQYF
>TRBV4-2|TRBJ2-3|17|NA|NA
TGTGCCAGCAGCCAAGAGGGGGCTAGCGTTAGCACAGATACGCAGTATTTT
CASSQEGASVSTDTQYF
>TRBV7-2|TRBJ1-5|14|NA|NA
TGTGCCAGCAGCTACCAGGGGTTAGGTCAGCCCCAGCATTTT
CASSYQGLGQPQHF
>TRBV29-1|TRBJ1-2|13|NA|NA
TGCAGCGTTGAGAAGGGTCATAACTATGGCTACACCTTC
CSVEKGHNYGYTF
>TRBV7-9|TRBJ2-5|14|NA|NA
TGTGCCAGCAGTACGTTGGCGTCCAAAGAGACCCAGTACTTC
CASSTLASKETQYF
>TRBV2|TRBJ2-3|16|TRBD1|NA
TGTGCCAGCACTCCTAGGGGGCGGGTGGGCACAGATACGCAGTATTTT
CASTPRGRVGTDTQYF
>TRBV4-1|TRBJ2-1|16|NA|few
TGCGCCAGCAGCCAAGAAGGGGGTTCTCTTCACAATGAGCAGTTCTTC
CASSQEGGSLHNEQFF
>TRBV20-1|TRBJ2-5|14|TRBD2|NA
TGCAGTGCTCCCTTAGCGGGAGTCGTGGAGACCCAGTACTTC
CSAPLAGVVETQYF
>TRBV10-3|TRBJ2-7|16|TRBD2|few
TGTGCCATCAGTGGGATCAGCGGGAGTGTTACCTACGAGCAGTACTTC
CAISGISGSVTYEQYF
>TRBV27|TRBJ2-7|13|NA|NA
TGTGCCAACAGTCGGGGTCAGGCCTACGAGCAGTACTTC
CANSRGQAYEQYF
>TRBV6-5|TRBJ2-4|15|TRBD2|NA
TGTGCCAGCACCGAAGGGGGCGGGAGGGAAGCTATTCAGTACTTC
CASTEGGGREAIQYF
>TRBV28|TRBJ1-2|15|TRBD1|few
TGTGCCAGCAGTCCTCAGGGGGCGTGGAGCTATGGCTACACCTTC
CASSPQGAWSYGYTF
>TRBV6-5|TRBJ1-2|15|NA|NA
TGTGCCAGCACCACATCGACAGGTTTCAATGGTGGCTACACCTTC
CASTTSTGFNGGYTF
>TRBV2|TRBJ2-1|15|TRBD2|few
TGTGCCAGTCGAGGGCAAGCGGGAGCGTCGGCTGAGCAGTTCTTC
CASRGQAGASAEQFF
>TRBV7-9|TRBJ1-1|14|NA|few
TGTGCCAGCAGCTTAGTCCTAGGTGACACTGAAGCTTTCTTT
CASSLVLGDTEAFF
>TRBV5-6|TRBJ2-3|15|NA|NA
TGTGCCAGCAGCTTACGACAGAGTAGCACAGATACGCAGTATTTT
CASSLRQSSTDTQYF
>TRBV6-1|TRBJ2-7|15|TRBD1|NA
TGTACCAGCAGTGAACAGGGACAGTCCCCATACGAGCAGTACTTC
CTSSEQGQSPYEQYF
>TRBV27|TRBJ2-7|14|TRBD2|few
TGTGCCAGCAGTTTATGGGAGGGATACTACGAGCAGTACTTC
CASSLWEGYYEQYF
>TRBV4-1|TRBJ2-7|15|TRBD2|NA
TGCGCCAGCAGCCAACCGGGGGGGCTCGGGAACGAGCAGTACTTC
CASSQPGGLGNEQYF
>TRBV4-1|TRBJ2-5|15|NA|few
TGCGCCAGCAGCCAAGTTCTACAGCCACAAGAGACCCAGTACTTC
CASSQVLQPQETQYF
>TRBV6-6|TRBJ1-6|16|TRBD1|NA
TGTGCCAGCAGTCCCCGGGACAGCCTAGCGAATTCACCCCTCCACTTT
CASSPRDSLANSPLHF
>TRBV6-6|TRBJ1-2|15|NA|NA
TGTGCCAGCAGTTACTTGGGCCAGGGAATTAATGGCTACACCTTC
CASSYLGQGINGYTF
>TRBV24-1|TRBJ2-1|13|NA|NA
TGTGCCACCAGTCTAACAGGTATCCATGAGCAGTTCTTC
CATSLTGIHEQFF
>TRBV9|TRBJ1-2|16|NA|few
TGTGCCAGCAGCGTTCTAAACAGAATACCGAACTATGGCTACACCTTC
CASSVLNRIPNYGYTF
>TRBV7-7|TRBJ2-1|17|NA|few
TGTGCTAGCAGCTTAGGTATAGACCTGACCCCCTACAATGAGCAGTTCTTC
CASSLGIDLTPYNEQFF
>TRBV7-8|TRBJ2-3|16|NA|few
TGTGCCAGCAGGCCGACAGGTCCCTGGAGCACAGATACGCAGTATTTT
CASRPTGPWSTDTQYF
>TRBV12-3/TRBV12-4|TRBJ2-7|15|NA|few
TGTGCCAGCAGTTTGAGGCTAGCGCACTCCTACGAGCAGTACTTC
CASSLRLAHSYEQYF
>TRBV7-3|TRBJ2-3|15|TRBD2|NA
TGTGCCAGCAGCTTAAGAGGACTAGAACCAGATACGCAGTATTTT
CASSLRGLEPDTQYF
>TRBV2|TRBJ1-2|14|NA|few
TGTGCCAGCAGTCTCCTCTGGGCTGCGGACGGCTACACCTTC
CASSLLWAADGYTF
>TRBV27|TRBJ1-4|15|TRBD1|NA
TGTGCCAGCAGTTTATTGGAGGGGGCTCGAGAAAAACTGTTTTTT
CASSLLEGAREKLFF
>TRBV20-1|TRBJ2-7|15|NA|few
TGCAGTGCTAGAGATCTCAGTAGGAGCTCCTACGAGCAGTACTTC
CSARDLSRSSYEQYF
>TRBV24-1|TRBJ2-2|16|NA|NA
TGTGCCACCAGTGATCCGGGGACTTCGATGGCCGGGGAGCTGTTTTTT
CATSDPGTSMAGELFF
>TRBV12-3/TRBV12-4|TRBJ2-7|15|TRBD2|NA
TGTGCCAGCAGTTTAGTAGCGGGAGTTGGTTACGAGCAGTACTTC
CASSLVAGVGYEQYF
>TRBV4-1|TRBJ2-3|18|TRBD2|NA
TGCGCCAGCAGCCAACGATTCGGGAGGATAGCTGGTGAGGATACGCAGTATTTT
CASSQRFGRIAGEDTQYF
>TRBV4-2|TRBJ1-4|12|NA|NA
TGTGCCAGCGGCCAAGAAAGGGAAAAACTGTTTTTT
CASGQEREKLFF
>TRBV20-1|TRBJ2-5|12|NA|once
TGCAGAGCTAGACCAGCCGCCGGGACCCAGTACTTC
CRARPAAGTQYF
>TRBV24-1|TRBJ2-1|13|NA|once
TGTGCCACCAGTGCCGAGTACCAAGAGACCCAGTTCTTC
CATSAEYQETQFF
>TRBV7-2|TRBJ2-1|14|NA|few
TGTGCCAGCAGCTTAATAGAGGGCCACAATGAGCAGTTCTTC
CASSLIEGHNEQFF
>TRBV14|TRBJ1-1|12|NA|once
TGTGCCAGCAGCCAAATTCAAACTGAAGCTTTCTTT
CASSQIQTEAFF
>TRBV27|TRBJ2-7|13|NA|NA
TGTGCCAGCAGTCACGCGACAGGCTACGAGCAGTACTTC
CASSHATGYEQYF
>TRBV4-2|TRBJ2-7|16|TRBD2|few
TGTGCCAGCAGCGGGACAACTAGCGGGCGCTCCTACGAGCAGTACTTC
CASSGTTSGRSYEQYF
>TRBV6-5|TRBJ1-2|14|NA|NA
TGTGCCTGCTCCAGGACGGCAGCTAACTATGGCTACACCTTC
CACSRTAANYGYTF
>TRBV10-3|TRBJ2-3|14|TRBD2|NA
TGTGCCACGCGAGGGACTAGTCCCACAGATACGCAGTATTTT
CATRGTSPTDTQYF
>TRBV20-1|TRBJ2-1|13|NA|few
TGCAGTGCTAAGTGGAGCTCCTACAATGAGCAGTTCTTC
CSAKWSSYNEQFF
>TRBV11-2|TRBJ2-1|16|TRBD2|few
TGTGCCAGCAGCCCTCGGACTAGCGGGATTACTAATGAGCAGTTCTTC
CASSPRTSGITNEQFF
>TRBV9|TRBJ2-7|12|NA|many
TGTGCCAGCAGTGCCACAGGGTACGAGCAGTACTTC
CASSATGYEQYF
>TRBV5-5|TRBJ2-1|16|NA|few
TGTGCCAGCAGCTTGGTTCCGGGGCCGTATAAGAATGAGCAGTTCTTC
CASSLVPGPYKNEQFF
>TRBV12-3/TRBV12-4|TRBJ2-5|15|TRBD2|NA
TGTGCCAGCAGTGAAACTAGCGGGGGTCAAGAGACCCAGTACTTC
CASSETSGGQETQYF
>TRBV5-6|TRBJ2-7|14|NA|few
TGTGCCAGCAGCAGACTGGAGAGCTCCTACGAGCAGTACTTC
CASSRLESSYEQYF
>TRBV5-1|TRBJ2-7|17|NA|NA
TGCGCCAGCAGCTGGGGCTTGAGAGGTCACGATTTCTACGAGCAGTACTTC
CASSWGLRGHDFYEQYF
>TRBV20-1|TRBJ2-5|13|NA|NA
TGCAGTGCTATCCCAACAGGGACGGAGACCCAGTACTTC
CSAIPTGTETQYF